This TCR beta chain emerged from a study of T cell responses to AZD1222 COVID-19 vaccine. Regarding the study as a whole: Donors were mostly white British, more females; clonal diversity possibly underestimated. Baseline seropositivity occurred in only 5 or 6 AZD1222 recipients. Reports say nearly half of spike-specific TCRs go after unmutated variant regions.

Using immunoSEQ multiplex PCR, the repertoire was profiled, and TCRdb retains in-frame clones only, with some absent. The table has more than 150,000 clones, about nine tenths seen once. Deletions cut 0 bases from V and 0 bases from J, with 9 bases between. This CDR3 is built from 16 residues. The V gene's germline CDR1 is MNHNS and CDR2 SASEGT. As for this clone: Its cognate antigen is unknown.

The chain combines TRBV6-1 with TRBJ2-1; D unresolved. The sequence was obtained from an adult in good health. Sequencing used peripheral blood, obtained on day 0 of MenACWY control vaccination. This CDR3 reads CASSEALGGSYNEQFF. The CDR3 DNA reads as TGTGCCAGCAGTGAAGCGCTAGGTGGCTCCTACAATGAGCAGTTCTTC.